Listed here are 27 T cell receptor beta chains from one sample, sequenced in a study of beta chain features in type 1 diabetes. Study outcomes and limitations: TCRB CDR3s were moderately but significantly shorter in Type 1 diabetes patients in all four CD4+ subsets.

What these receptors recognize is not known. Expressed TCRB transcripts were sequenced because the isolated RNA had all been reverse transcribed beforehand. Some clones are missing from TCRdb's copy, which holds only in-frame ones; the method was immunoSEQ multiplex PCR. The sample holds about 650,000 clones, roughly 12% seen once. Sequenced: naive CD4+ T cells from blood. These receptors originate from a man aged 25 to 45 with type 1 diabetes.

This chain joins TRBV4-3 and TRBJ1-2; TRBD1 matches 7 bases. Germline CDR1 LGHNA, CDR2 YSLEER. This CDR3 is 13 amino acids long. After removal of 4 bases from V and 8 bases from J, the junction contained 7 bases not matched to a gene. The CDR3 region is CASSRNQGGGYTF. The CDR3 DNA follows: TGCGCCAGCAGCCGGAACCAGGGGGGCGGCTACACCTTC.

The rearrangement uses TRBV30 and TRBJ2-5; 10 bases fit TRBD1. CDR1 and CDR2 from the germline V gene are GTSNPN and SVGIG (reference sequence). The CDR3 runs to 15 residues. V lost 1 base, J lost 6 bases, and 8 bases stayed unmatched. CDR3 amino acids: CAWSANPGQGKTQYF. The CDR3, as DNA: TGTGCCTGGAGTGCCAACCCGGGACAGGGGAAGACCCAGTACTTC.

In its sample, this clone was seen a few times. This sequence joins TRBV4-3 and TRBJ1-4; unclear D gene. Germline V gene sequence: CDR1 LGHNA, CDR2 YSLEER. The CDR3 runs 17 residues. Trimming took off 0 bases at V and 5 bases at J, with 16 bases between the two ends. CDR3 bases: TGCGCCAGCAGCCAAGATCTAGATTGGCGGAAAAATGAAAAACTGTTTTTT. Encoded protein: CASSQDLDWRKNEKLFF.

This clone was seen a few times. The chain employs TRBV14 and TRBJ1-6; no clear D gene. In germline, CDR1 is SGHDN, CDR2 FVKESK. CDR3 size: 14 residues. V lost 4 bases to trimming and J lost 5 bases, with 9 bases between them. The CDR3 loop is CASSLQRNNSPLHF. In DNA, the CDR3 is TGTGCCAGCAGCCTCCAGAGAAATAATTCACCCCTCCACTTT.

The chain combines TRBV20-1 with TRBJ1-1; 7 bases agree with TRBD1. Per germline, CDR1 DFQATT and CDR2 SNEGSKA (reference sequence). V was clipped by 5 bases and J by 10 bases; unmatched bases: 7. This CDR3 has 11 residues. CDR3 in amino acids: CSALRDSRAFF. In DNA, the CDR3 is TGCAGTGCTCTCAGGGACAGTCGAGCTTTCTTT.

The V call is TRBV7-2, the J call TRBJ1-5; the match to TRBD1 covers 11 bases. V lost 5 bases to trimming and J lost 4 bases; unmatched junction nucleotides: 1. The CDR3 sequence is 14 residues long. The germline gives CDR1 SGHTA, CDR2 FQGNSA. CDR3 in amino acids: CASSRDRGNQPQHF. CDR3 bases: TGTGCCAGCAGCCGGGACAGGGGGAATCAGCCCCAGCATTTT.

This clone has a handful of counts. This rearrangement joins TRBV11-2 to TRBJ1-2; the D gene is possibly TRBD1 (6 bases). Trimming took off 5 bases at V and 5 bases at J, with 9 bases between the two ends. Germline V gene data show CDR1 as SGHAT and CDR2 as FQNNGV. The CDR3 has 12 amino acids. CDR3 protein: CASSAGQYGYTF. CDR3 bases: TGTGCCAGCAGCGCCGGACAGTATGGCTACACCTTC.

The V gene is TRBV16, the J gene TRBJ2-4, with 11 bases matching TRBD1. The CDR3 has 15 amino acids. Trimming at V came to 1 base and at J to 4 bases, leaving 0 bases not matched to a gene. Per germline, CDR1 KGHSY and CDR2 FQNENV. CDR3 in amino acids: CASSQWDRGKNIQYF. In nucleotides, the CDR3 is TGTGCCAGCAGCCAATGGGACAGGGGGAAAAACATTCAGTACTTC.

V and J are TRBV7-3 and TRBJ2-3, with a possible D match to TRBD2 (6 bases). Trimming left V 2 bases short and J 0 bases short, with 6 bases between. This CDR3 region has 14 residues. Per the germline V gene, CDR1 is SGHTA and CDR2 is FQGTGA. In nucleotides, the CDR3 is TGTGCCAGCAGCTTAGGGACTAGCACAGATACGCAGTATTTT. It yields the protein CASSLGTSTDTQYF.

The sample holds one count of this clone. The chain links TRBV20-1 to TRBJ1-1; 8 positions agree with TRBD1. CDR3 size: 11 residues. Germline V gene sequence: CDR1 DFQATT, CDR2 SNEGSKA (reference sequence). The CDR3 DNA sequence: TGCAGAGCAACAGGGGGCACTGAAGCTTTCTTT. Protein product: CRATGGTEAFF.

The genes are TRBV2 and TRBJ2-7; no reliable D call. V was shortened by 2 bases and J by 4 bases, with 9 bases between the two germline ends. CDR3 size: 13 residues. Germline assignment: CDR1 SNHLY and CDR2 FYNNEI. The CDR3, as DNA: TGTGCCAGCAGTGAATCACGTAGATACGAGCAGTACTTC. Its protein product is CASSESRRYEQYF.

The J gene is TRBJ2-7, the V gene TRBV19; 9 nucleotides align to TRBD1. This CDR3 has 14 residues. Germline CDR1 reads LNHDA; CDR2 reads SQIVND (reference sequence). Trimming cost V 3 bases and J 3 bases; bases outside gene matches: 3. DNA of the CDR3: TGTGCCAGTAGTATCGGGACAGGGCGCTACGAGCAGTACTTC. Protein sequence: CASSIGTGRYEQYF.

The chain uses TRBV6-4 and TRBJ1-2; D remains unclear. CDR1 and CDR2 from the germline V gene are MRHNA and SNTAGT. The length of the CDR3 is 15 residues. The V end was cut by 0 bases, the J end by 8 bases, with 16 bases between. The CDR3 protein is CASSDSPGSYGGYTF. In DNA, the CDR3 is TGTGCCAGCAGTGACTCACCGGGGAGCTATGGCGGCTACACCTTC.

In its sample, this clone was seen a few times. The CDR3 spells CASSLAVSTDTQYF. In DNA, the CDR3 is TGTGCCAGCAGCTTAGCCGTTAGCACAGATACGCAGTATTTT. This rearrangement joins TRBV7-2 to TRBJ2-3; D is uncertain. In germline, CDR1 is SGHTA, CDR2 FQGNSA. V was pared by 0 bases and J by 0 bases, with 4 bases between. The CDR3 is 14 amino acids. Filled out from reference TRBV7-2 and TRBJ2-3, the complete variable domain reads GAGVSQSPSNKVTEKGKDVELRCDPISGHTALYWYRQSLGQGLEFLIYFQGNSAPDKSGLPSDRFSAERTGGSVSTLTIQRTQQEDSAVYLCASSLAVSTDTQYFGPGTRLTVL.

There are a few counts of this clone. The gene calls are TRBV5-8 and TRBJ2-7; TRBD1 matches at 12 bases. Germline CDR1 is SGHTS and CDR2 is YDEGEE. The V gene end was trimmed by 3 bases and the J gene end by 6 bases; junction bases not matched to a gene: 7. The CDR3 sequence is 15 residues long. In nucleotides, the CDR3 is TGTGCCAGCAGCTCCCTCGGGACAGGGGGCTCCGAGCAGTACTTC. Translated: CASSSLGTGGSEQYF.

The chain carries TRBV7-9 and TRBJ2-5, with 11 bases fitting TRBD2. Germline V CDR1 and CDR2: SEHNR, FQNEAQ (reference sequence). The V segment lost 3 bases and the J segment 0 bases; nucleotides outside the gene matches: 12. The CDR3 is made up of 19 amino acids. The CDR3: CASSFPLLAGDPYQETQYF. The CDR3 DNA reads TGTGCCAGCAGCTTCCCATTACTAGCGGGGGACCCGTACCAAGAGACCCAGTACTTC.

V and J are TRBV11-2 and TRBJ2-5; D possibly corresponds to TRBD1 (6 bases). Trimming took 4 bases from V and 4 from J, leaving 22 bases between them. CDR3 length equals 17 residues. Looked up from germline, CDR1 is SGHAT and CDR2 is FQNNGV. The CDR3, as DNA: TGTGCCAGCAGCTCGCTCGCATCGGTAGGGGGTGTAGAGACCCAGTACTTC. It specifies CASSSLASVGGVETQYF.

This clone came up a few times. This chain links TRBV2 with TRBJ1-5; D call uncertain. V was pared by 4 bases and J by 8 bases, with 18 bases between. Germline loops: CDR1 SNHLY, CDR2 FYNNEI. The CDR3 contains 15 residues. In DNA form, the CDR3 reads TGTGCCAGCAGTGGAGTTCTCCCTCCGGACGAGCCCCAGCATTTT. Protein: CASSGVLPPDEPQHF.

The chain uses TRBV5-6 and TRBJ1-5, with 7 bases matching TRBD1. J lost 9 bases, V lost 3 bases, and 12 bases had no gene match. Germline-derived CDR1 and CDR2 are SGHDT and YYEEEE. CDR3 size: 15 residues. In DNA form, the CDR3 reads TGTGCCAGCAGCTCACTCACGGCGGAGGGGGCGCCCCAGCATTTT. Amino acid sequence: CASSSLTAEGAPQHF.

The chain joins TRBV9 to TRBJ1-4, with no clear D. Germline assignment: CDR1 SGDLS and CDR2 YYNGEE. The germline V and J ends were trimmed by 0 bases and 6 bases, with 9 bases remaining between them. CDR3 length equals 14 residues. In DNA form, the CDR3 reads TGTGCCAGCAGCGTAGCACCCTGGGATGAAAAACTGTTTTTT. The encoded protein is CASSVAPWDEKLFF.

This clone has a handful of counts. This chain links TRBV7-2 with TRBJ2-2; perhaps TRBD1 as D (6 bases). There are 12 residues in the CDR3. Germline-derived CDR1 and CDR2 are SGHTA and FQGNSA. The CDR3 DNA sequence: TGTGGAGGAGCAGGGGCCACCGGGGAGCTGTTTTTT. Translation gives CGGAGATGELFF.

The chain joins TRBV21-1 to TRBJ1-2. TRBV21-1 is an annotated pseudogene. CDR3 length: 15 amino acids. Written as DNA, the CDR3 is TGTGCCAGCAGCACCCCAGTGGCGGCCAGATATGGCTACACCTTC. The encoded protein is CASSTPVAARYGYTF.

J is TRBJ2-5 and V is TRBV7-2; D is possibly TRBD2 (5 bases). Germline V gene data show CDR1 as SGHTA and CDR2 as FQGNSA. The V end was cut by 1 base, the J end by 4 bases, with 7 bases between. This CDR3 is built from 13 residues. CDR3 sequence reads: CASSLGERETQYF. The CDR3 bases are TGTGCCAGCAGCTTAGGGGAGCGAGAGACCCAGTACTTC.

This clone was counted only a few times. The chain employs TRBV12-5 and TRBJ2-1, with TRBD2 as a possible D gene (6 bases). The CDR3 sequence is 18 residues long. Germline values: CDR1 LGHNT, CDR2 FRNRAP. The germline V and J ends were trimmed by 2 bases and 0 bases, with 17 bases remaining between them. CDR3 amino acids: CASGLNVGDSSSYNEQFF. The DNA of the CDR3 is TGTGCTAGTGGTTTGAACGTCGGGGACTCGAGCTCCTACAATGAGCAGTTCTTC.

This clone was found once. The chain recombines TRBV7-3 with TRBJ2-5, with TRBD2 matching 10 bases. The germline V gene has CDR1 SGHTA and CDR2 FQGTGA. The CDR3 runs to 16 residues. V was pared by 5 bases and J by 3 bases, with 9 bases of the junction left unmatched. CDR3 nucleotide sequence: TGTGCCAGCAGCCAGAACTCCGGACTAGCGGAAGAGACCCAGTACTTC. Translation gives CASSQNSGLAEETQYF.

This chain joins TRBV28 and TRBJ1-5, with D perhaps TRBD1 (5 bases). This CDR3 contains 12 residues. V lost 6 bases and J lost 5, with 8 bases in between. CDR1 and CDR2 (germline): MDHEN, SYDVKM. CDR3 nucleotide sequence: TGTGCCAGCAGACAGGTGGATCAGCCCCAGCATTTT. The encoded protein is CASRQVDQPQHF.

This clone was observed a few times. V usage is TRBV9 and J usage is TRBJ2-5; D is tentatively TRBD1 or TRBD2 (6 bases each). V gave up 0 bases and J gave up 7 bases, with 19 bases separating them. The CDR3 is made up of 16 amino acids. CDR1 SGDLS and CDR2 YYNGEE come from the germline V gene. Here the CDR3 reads CASSVGVGGLLMTQYF. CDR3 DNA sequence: TGTGCCAGCAGCGTAGGGGTCGGGGGCCTCCTCATGACCCAGTACTTC.